The rows below give T cell receptor beta chains drawn from one sample of a study of CD8 T cells in ankylosing spondylitis. MiXCR, run by TCRdb on the 5' RACE reads, gives a single entry per CDR3 protein. The sample consists of 150,000 to 250,000 distinct CDR3 sequences, 10% to 15% of them appearing once. Specimen: blood, either unsorted or a sorted T cell fraction (not recorded which). All receptors come from a male donor with ankylosing spondylitis or in good health (not recorded which). Each CDR3 is given with its conserved first and last residue. Each record gives: D gene, CDR3 length, V gene, clone size, J gene, CDR3 protein, CDR3 DNA. D genes are given only for firm matches. Clone size is stated in some rows and not others, as once, few, many or a class when expanded.

-	13	TRBV29-1	many	TRBJ2-1	CSVRLVFYNEQFF	TGCAGCGTGAGACTAGTCTTCTACAATGAGCAGTTCTTC
-	11	TRBV12-3/TRBV12-4	many	TRBJ1-1	CASSFTTEAFF	TGTGCCAGCAGTTTTACCACTGAAGCTTTCTTT
-	15	TRBV27	many	TRBJ2-6	CASSLDGSGANVLTF	TGTGCCAGCAGTCTCGACGGCTCTGGGGCCAACGTCCTGACTTTC
TRBD1	13	TRBV29-1	-	TRBJ2-7	CSVTTGVAYEQYF	TGCAGCGTTACGACAGGGGTGGCCTACGAGCAGTACTTC
-	13	TRBV6-6	-	TRBJ2-7	CASSYMASDEQYF	TGTGCCAGCAGTTACATGGCTAGCGACGAGCAGTACTTC
TRBD1	15	TRBV5-5	few	TRBJ1-1	CASSLETGWGTEAFF	TGTGCCAGCAGCTTAGAGACAGGGTGGGGCACTGAAGCTTTCTTT
TRBD1	13	TRBV2	few	TRBJ1-5	CASWGGGYQPQHF	TGTGCCAGCTGGGGAGGGGGCTACCAGCCCCAGCATTTT
-	15	TRBV27	-	TRBJ2-3	CASSLEGGITDTQYF	TGTGCCAGCAGTCTAGAAGGGGGGATCACAGATACGCAGTATTTT
-	15	TRBV20-1	-	TRBJ2-1	CSARDLNSSYNEQFF	TGCAGTGCCAGGGACCTAAATAGCTCCTACAATGAGCAGTTCTTC
-	17	TRBV20-1	many	TRBJ2-7	CSARDREGSRTLYEQYF	TGCAGTGCTAGAGATCGAGAGGGAAGTCGTACCCTTTACGAGCAGTACTTC
-	13	TRBV5-1	-	TRBJ2-7	CASQRPGTYEQYF	TGCGCCAGCCAGCGGCCAGGCACCTACGAGCAGTACTTC
-	17	TRBV12-3/TRBV12-4	few	TRBJ2-7	CASSPNRGRKPSYEQYF	TGTGCCAGCAGCCCCAACCGAGGAAGAAAGCCCTCCTACGAGCAGTACTTC
-	15	TRBV6-2/TRBV6-3	few	TRBJ2-1	CASSYGQGPYNEQFF	TGTGCCAGCAGTTACGGTCAGGGGCCCTACAATGAGCAGTTCTTC
-	14	TRBV11-2	few	TRBJ2-5	CASSLAEGWETQYF	TGTGCCAGCAGCTTAGCAGAGGGGTGGGAGACCCAGTACTTC
TRBD2	17	TRBV3-1	many	TRBJ2-7	CASSPGTSGLRPYEQYF	TGTGCCAGCAGCCCCGGGACTAGCGGTCTTAGGCCCTACGAGCAGTACTTC
TRBD1	14	TRBV7-9	few	TRBJ2-3	CASSPQGAGDTQYF	TGTGCCAGCAGCCCACAGGGGGCTGGGGATACGCAGTATTTT
-	15	TRBV5-1	few	TRBJ1-1	CASSLGDGANTEAFF	TGCGCCAGCAGCTTGGGGGACGGAGCGAACACTGAAGCTTTCTTT
-	15	TRBV5-1	few	TRBJ2-7	CASSLGLTIIYEQYF	TGCGCCAGCAGCTTGGGATTAACCATCATCTACGAGCAGTACTTC
-	15	TRBV28	few	TRBJ2-5	CASSRNRGGRKTQYF	TGTGCCAGCAGTCGCAACAGGGGGGGTAGGAAGACCCAGTACTTC
-	15	TRBV9	few	TRBJ2-1	CASSGYQGVRNEQFF	TGTGCCAGCAGCGGATACCAAGGCGTAAGAAATGAGCAGTTCTTC
TRBD2	17	TRBV10-3	-	TRBJ2-1	CAIRGTLAGLSYNEQFF	TGTGCCATCAGGGGGACCCTAGCGGGGCTCTCCTACAATGAGCAGTTCTTC
TRBD1	14	TRBV27	few	TRBJ1-5	CASSLQGGNQPQHF	TGTGCCAGCAGTTTACAGGGGGGCAATCAGCCCCAGCATTTT
-	13	TRBV7-9	many	TRBJ2-3	CASSPSNADTQYF	TGTGCCAGCAGTCCCAGTAACGCAGATACGCAGTATTTT
-	12	TRBV7-8	-	TRBJ1-6	CASSLYNSPLHF	TGTGCCAGCAGCCTCTATAATTCACCCCTCCACTTT
-	17	TRBV3-1	-	TRBJ2-1	CASSQEGTYSSYNEQFF	TGTGCCAGCAGCCAAGAAGGGACATATAGCTCCTACAATGAGCAGTTCTTC
-	15	TRBV6-1	few	TRBJ2-7	CASSEIIGGSYEQYF	TGTGCCAGCAGTGAAATTATAGGGGGGTCCTACGAGCAGTACTTC
TRBD1	15	TRBV7-9	-	TRBJ2-5	CASSLPPGQKETQYF	TGTGCCAGCAGTTTACCCCCGGGACAGAAAGAGACCCAGTACTTC